The clone carrying this T cell receptor (beta chain) was seen a handful of times. Its antigen is undetermined. These data originate in a study of T cells after yellow fever vaccination. Overall study: The fractions with low cell numbers were processed using SMART-Seq v4 Ultra Low Input. Study-wide results and caveats: Post-booster samples contained most primary-vaccination clones (around 95% CD4, about 85% CD8).

CDR1 and CDR2 from the germline V gene are SGHVS and FQNEAQ. CDR3 size: 16 residues. Trimming removed 4 bases from V and 4 bases from J, with 19 bases in between. Each CDR3 protein is one row after TCRdb ran MiXCR on the 5' RACE reads. The data contain approximately 580,000 distinct CDR3 sequences, less than 20% of them singletons. The chain recombines TRBV7-8 with TRBJ1-2; perhaps TRBD1 as D (6 bases). This TCR was sampled from a man younger than 35 who received the YFV17D yellow fever vaccine. This specimen consisted of PBMCs, obtained 5 to 6 days after the first yellow fever vaccination. The CDR3 DNA is TGTGCCAGCAGCTACCGGGACAACCCCTTCCTCTATGGCTACACCTTC. Its protein product is CASSYRDNPFLYGYTF.